Included here is one T cell receptor beta chain sequence, with context. TCRdb's copy holds only in-frame clones and misses some; the assay was immunoSEQ multiplex PCR. The table has 70,000 or so clones, 91% seen once. This entry belongs to a study of T cell changes during pregnancy in multiple sclerosis. From germline, CDR1 is LNHDA and CDR2 SQIVND (reference sequence). There are 14 residues in the CDR3. After removal of 5 bases from V and 9 bases from J, the junction contained 10 bases not matched to a gene. This chain links TRBV19 with TRBJ2-1; the match to TRBD2 covers 7 bases. The sample here was peripheral blood, taken in the third trimester of pregnancy. This clonotype was obtained from a female donor in good health, enrolled as a control in a pregnancy study. CDR3 DNA: TGTGCCAGTAGTGCGAGCGGGGCGCGGATTGAGCAGTTCTTC. Translated, it gives CASSASGARIEQFF.